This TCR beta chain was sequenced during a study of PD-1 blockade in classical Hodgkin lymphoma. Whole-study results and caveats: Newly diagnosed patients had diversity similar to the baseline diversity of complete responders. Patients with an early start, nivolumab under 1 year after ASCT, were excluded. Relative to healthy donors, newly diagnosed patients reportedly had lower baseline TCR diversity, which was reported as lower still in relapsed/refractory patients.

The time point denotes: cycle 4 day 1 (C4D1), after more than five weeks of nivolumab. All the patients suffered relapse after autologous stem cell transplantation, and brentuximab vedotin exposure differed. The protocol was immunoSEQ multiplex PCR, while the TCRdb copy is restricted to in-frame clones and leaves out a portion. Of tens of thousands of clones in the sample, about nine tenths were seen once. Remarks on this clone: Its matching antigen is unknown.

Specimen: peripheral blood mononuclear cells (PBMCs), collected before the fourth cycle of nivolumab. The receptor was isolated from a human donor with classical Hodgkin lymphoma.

CDR3 DNA sequence: TGTGCCAGCAGCTTAGTGTGGGGACAGGGTTATGGCTACACCTTC. This encodes CASSLVWGQGYGYTF. The chain combines TRBV11-2 with TRBJ1-2, with 9 bases that match TRBD1. The germline gives CDR1 SGHAT, CDR2 FQNNGV. V gave up 1 base and J gave up 5 bases; unmatched junction bases: 5. The length of the CDR3 is 15 residues.